This TCR beta chain was identified in a study of T cells in Graves' hyperthyroidism and ophthalmopathy. The study, taken as a whole, reports: Most clonotypes that expanded in the thyroid above 0.001 also showed up in blood. From stable hyperthyroidism, ophthalmopathy was separated by a 13 V-J model.

The investigators amplified TCR beta CDR3 regions from RNA transcripts. HTBI primers were employed in a first-round RT-PCR of the TCR CDR3. One entry per CDR3 protein results from TCRdb running MiXCR on the multiplex PCR reads. The sample records more than 500,000 distinct CDR3 sequences, about 15% being singletons. At least ten counts were recorded for this clonotype. The antigen is not known. Uncontrolled infection, other autoimmune disease, pregnancy or lactation led to exclusion. In making diagnoses, clinical symptoms, serum thyroxine and TRAb, thyroid ultrasound and orbital computed tomography were all used. The specimen sequenced was blood. This receptor was identified in a woman in her twenties or thirties with Graves' ophthalmopathy.

CDR3 in DNA: TGTGCCAGCAGCGACCTCGGGACTGCGGAAGAGACCCAGTACTTC. It is translated as CASSDLGTAEETQYF. The chain carries TRBV27 and TRBJ2-5; perhaps TRBD2 as D (6 bases). The V gene lost 6 bases and the J gene lost 3 bases, with 17 bases spanning the gap. The CDR3 totals 15 residues. Germline assignment: CDR1 MNHEY and CDR2 SMNVEV (reference sequence).